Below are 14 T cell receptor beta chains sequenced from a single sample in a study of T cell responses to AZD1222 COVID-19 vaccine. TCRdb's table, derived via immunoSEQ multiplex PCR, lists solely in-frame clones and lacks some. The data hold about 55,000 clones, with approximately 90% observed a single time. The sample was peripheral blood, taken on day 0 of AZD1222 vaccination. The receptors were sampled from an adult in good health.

The CDR3 reads CASSLGDRPYQPQHF. The CDR3 region has the DNA TGTGCCAGCAGCTTGGGGGACAGACCTTATCAGCCCCAGCATTTT. The chain uses TRBV5-6 and TRBJ1-5, with TRBD1 matching 7 bases. V was clipped by 0 bases and J by 5 bases; unmatched bases: 5. There are 15 residues in the CDR3. In germline, CDR1 is SGHDT, CDR2 YYEEEE.

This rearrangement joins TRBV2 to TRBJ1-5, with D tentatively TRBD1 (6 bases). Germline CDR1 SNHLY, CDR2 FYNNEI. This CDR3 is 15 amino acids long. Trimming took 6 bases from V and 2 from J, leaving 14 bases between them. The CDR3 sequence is CASSGTPDGNQPQHF. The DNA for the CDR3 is TGTGCCAGCAGCGGGACACCGGACGGCAATCAGCCCCAGCATTTT.

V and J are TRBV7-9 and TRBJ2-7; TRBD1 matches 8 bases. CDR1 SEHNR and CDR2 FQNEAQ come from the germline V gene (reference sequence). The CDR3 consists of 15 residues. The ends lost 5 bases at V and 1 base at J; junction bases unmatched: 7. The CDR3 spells CASSAGQGPSYEQYF. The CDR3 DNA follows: TGTGCCAGCAGCGCCGGACAGGGTCCATCCTACGAGCAGTACTTC.

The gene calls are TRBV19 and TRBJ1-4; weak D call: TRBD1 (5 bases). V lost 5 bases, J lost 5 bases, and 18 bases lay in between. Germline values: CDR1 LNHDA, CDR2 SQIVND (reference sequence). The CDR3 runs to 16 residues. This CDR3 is CASSGRPGISNEKLFF. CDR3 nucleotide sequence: TGTGCCAGTAGTGGCCGGCCAGGGATTTCAAATGAAAAACTGTTTTTT.

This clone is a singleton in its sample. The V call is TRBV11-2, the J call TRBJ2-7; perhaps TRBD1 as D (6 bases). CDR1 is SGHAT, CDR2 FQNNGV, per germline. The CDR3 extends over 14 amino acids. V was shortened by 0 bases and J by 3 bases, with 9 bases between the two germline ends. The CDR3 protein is CASSLEPGDYEQYF. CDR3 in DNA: TGTGCCAGCAGCTTAGAACCAGGGGACTACGAGCAGTACTTC.

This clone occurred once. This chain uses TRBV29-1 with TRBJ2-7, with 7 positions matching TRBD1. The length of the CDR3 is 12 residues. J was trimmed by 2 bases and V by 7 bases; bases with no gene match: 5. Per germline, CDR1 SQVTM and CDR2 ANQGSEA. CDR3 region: CSAEGQTYEQYF. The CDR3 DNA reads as TGCAGCGCTGAGGGACAGACCTACGAGCAGTACTTC.

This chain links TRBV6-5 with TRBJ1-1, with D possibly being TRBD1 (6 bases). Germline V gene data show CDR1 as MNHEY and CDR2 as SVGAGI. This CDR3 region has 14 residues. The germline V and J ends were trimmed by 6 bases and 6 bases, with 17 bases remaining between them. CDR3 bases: TGTGCCAGCAGCCTAAGGCGGGCAGGGGCTGAAGCTTTCTTT. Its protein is CASSLRRAGAEAFF.

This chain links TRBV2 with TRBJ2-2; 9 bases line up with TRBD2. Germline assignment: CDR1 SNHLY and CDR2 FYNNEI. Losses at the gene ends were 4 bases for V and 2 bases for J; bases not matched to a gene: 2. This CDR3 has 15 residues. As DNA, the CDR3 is TGTGCCAGCAGTGTTAGCGGGAGTAACACCGGGGAGCTGTTTTTT. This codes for CASSVSGSNTGELFF.

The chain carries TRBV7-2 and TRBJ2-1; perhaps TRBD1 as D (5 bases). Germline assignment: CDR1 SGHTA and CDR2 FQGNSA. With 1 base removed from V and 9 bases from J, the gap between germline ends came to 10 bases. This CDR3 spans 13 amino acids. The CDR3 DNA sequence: TGTGCCAGCAGCTTAGAAGTCAGGGCTGAGCAGTTCTTC. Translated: CASSLEVRAEQFF.

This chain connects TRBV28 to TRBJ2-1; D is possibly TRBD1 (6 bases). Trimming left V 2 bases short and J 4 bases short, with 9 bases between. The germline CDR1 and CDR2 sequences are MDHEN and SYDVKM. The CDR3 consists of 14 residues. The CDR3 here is CASSLTGPYNEQFF. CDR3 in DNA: TGTGCCAGCAGTTTAACAGGGCCTTACAATGAGCAGTTCTTC.

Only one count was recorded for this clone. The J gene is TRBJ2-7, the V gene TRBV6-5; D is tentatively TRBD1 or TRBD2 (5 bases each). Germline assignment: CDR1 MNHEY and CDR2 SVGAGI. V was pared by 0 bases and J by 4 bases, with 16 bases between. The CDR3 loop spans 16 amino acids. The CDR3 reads CASSYSRGRMPYEQYF. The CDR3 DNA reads TGTGCCAGCAGTTACTCTAGGGGACGGATGCCTTACGAGCAGTACTTC.

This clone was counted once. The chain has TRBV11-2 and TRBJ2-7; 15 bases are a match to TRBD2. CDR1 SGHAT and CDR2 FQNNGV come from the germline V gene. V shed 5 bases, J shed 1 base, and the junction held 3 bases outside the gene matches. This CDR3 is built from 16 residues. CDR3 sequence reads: CASSPGTSGGSYEQYF. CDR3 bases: TGTGCCAGCAGCCCCGGGACTAGCGGGGGGTCCTACGAGCAGTACTTC.

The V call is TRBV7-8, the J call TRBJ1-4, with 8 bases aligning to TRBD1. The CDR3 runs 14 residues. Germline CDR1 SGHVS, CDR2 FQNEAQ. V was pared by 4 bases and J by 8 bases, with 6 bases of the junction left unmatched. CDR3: CASSSGQGYEKLFF. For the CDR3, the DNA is TGTGCCAGCAGCTCCGGACAGGGATACGAAAAACTGTTTTTT.

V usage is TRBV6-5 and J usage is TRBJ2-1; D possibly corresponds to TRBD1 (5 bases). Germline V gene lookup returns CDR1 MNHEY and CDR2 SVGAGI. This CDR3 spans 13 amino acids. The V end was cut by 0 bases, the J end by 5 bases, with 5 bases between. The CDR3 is CASSYSDNNEQFF. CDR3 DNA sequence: TGTGCCAGCAGTTACTCGGACAACAATGAGCAGTTCTTC.